Following are 13 T cell receptor beta chains from one sample sequenced in a study of T cells after yellow fever vaccination. Each CDR3 protein gets one entry after TCRdb re-called the 5' RACE reads with MiXCR. The data contain around 70,000 distinct CDR3 sequences, roughly 6.9% of them singletons. The starting material was CD8+ T cells sorted from PBMCs, obtained 5 to 6 days after the first yellow fever vaccination. These receptors originate from a man between 18 and 35 years old who received the YFV17D yellow fever vaccine.

The J gene is TRBJ1-1, the V gene TRBV2, with 9 bases aligning to TRBD1. The CDR3 consists of 14 residues. Per germline, CDR1 SNHLY and CDR2 FYNNEI. V gave up 9 bases and J gave up 3 bases; unmatched junction bases: 8. The CDR3 sequence is CASPPRTGDTEAFF. The CDR3 nucleotides read TGTGCCAGTCCCCCCCGGACAGGGGACACTGAAGCTTTCTTT. Drawing the rest from reference TRBV2 and TRBJ1-1, the complete variable domain is EPEVTQTPSHQVTQMGQEVILRCVPISNHLYFYWYRQILGQKVEFLVSFYNNEISEKSEIFDDQFSVERPDGSNFTLKIRSTKLEDSAMYFCASPPRTGDTEAFFGQGTRLTVV.

Notes on this clonotype: A single base separates this from a much larger clone, so it may be a read error. The chain employs TRBV10-2 and TRBJ1-1; perhaps TRBD1 as D (5 bases). Trimming took 6 bases from V and 6 from J, leaving 11 bases between them. CDR1 is WSHSY and CDR2 is SAAADI in the germline V gene. The CDR3 covers 12 residues. CDR3 sequence reads: CASSPRVAEAFF. The CDR3 DNA reads as TGCGCCAGCAGCCCCAGGGTTGCTGAAGCTTTCTTT.

The chain joins TRBV19 to TRBJ1-5; TRBD1 is a possible D gene (6 bases). Trimming stripped 4 bases from V and 7 bases from J, with 17 bases between. This CDR3 spans 15 amino acids. CDR1 and CDR2 (germline): LNHDA, SQIVND (reference sequence). CDR3 loop: CASSTVQGWSQPQHF. The CDR3 nucleotides read TGTGCCAGTAGTACCGTACAGGGCTGGAGCCAGCCCCAGCATTTT.

This clonotype was seen a few times. The J gene is TRBJ2-5, the V gene TRBV12-3 or TRBV12-4; TRBD1 agrees at 10 bases. V was pared by 5 bases and J by 2 bases, with 5 bases of the junction left unmatched. The CDR3 runs 15 residues. Here the CDR3 DNA reads TGTGCCAGCAGTGCGGGGACAGGGGTACAAGAGACCCAGTACTTC. It specifies CASSAGTGVQETQYF.

This clonotype was found many times. The rearrangement uses TRBV4-2 and TRBJ2-5, with 9 bases identical to TRBD2. The J segment lost 3 bases and the V segment lost 4 bases, leaving 9 bases of the junction unmatched. The CDR3 is 16 amino acids. Germline CDR1 is LGHNA and CDR2 is YNFKEQ. The DNA of the CDR3 is TGTGCCAGCAGCCCAACCTTCTCTAGCGGGGAAGAGACCCAGTACTTC. This gives the protein CASSPTFSSGEETQYF.

V gene TRBV9 combines with J gene TRBJ1-5; D is possibly TRBD1 (5 bases). This CDR3 is 14 amino acids long. The V and J ends lost 2 bases and 6 bases respectively, with 12 bases between them. Germline values: CDR1 SGDLS, CDR2 YYNGEE. The CDR3, as DNA: TGTGCCAGCAGCGTGGGTGGGGGAATTCAGCCCCAGCATTTT. The encoded protein is CASSVGGGIQPQHF.

This clonotype was observed a handful of times. The chain joins TRBV7-9 to TRBJ2-2, with 13 bases identical to TRBD2. With V trimmed by 3 bases and J by 0 bases, 1 base remained unmatched. The CDR3 is made up of 17 amino acids. From germline, CDR1 is SEHNR and CDR2 FQNEAQ (reference sequence). CDR3 region: CASSFGLAGANTGELFF. Here the CDR3 DNA reads TGTGCCAGCAGCTTCGGACTAGCGGGGGCGAACACCGGGGAGCTGTTTTTT.

This sequence joins TRBV6-5 and TRBJ1-2, with a possible D match to TRBD1 (6 bases). Trimming stripped 0 bases from V and 4 bases from J, with 12 bases between. Germline assignment: CDR1 MNHEY and CDR2 SVGAGI. The CDR3 contains 15 residues. Written as DNA, the CDR3 is TGTGCCAGCAGTTACTCGGACAGCTCCCTCTATGGCTACACCTTC. Translating it yields CASSYSDSSLYGYTF.

The sample holds a few counts of this clonotype. V gene TRBV6-4 combines with J gene TRBJ2-1; 7 bases line up with TRBD2. Germline CDR1 reads MRHNA; CDR2 reads SNTAGT. CDR3 length: 14 residues. The junction had 2 bases not matched to a gene; V was cut back by 3 bases and J by 3 bases. In nucleotides, the CDR3 is TGTGCCAGCAGTGAACGGGGGGACTACAATGAGCAGTTCTTC. This codes for CASSERGDYNEQFF.

This clonotype was seen only a few times. This chain connects TRBV4-3 to TRBJ1-5; possible D gene TRBD1, 6 bases. V lost 0 bases and J 9 bases, leaving 15 bases between the germline ends. The CDR3 is 15 residues long. Per germline, CDR1 LGHNA and CDR2 YSLEER. CDR3 bases: TGCGCCAGCAGCCAAGATCTAGGGGGGGTACGGCCCCAGCATTTT. Its protein product is CASSQDLGGVRPQHF.

This clonotype has just a few counts. The V and J genes are TRBV28 and TRBJ1-2; the match to TRBD1 covers 8 bases. Losses at the gene ends were 3 bases for V and 4 bases for J; bases not matched to a gene: 4. CDR3 size: 14 residues. Germline V lookup: CDR1 MDHEN, CDR2 SYDVKM. The CDR3 region is CASSLDRDPYGYTF. CDR3 in DNA: TGTGCCAGCAGTTTGGACAGGGATCCCTATGGCTACACCTTC.

This clonotype was seen more than once but under ten times. The chain links TRBV6-1 to TRBJ2-1; TRBD2 might be the D (5 bases). Germline V gives CDR1 MNHNS, CDR2 SASEGT. This CDR3 comprises 14 residues. Trimming removed 6 bases from V and 3 bases from J, with 12 bases in between. CDR3 sequence: CASRVTGSYNEQFF. The DNA of the CDR3 is TGTGCCAGCAGAGTTACGGGGAGCTACAATGAGCAGTTCTTC.

This chain connects TRBV29-1 to TRBJ1-1; maybe TRBD1 (5 bases). The germline V gene has CDR1 SQVTM and CDR2 ANQGSEA. The CDR3 spans 13 residues. Trimming took 7 bases from V and 1 from J, leaving 13 bases between them. The CDR3 reads CSARGAQNTEAFF. CDR3 nucleotides: TGCAGCGCCCGGGGCGCCCAGAACACTGAAGCTTTCTTT.